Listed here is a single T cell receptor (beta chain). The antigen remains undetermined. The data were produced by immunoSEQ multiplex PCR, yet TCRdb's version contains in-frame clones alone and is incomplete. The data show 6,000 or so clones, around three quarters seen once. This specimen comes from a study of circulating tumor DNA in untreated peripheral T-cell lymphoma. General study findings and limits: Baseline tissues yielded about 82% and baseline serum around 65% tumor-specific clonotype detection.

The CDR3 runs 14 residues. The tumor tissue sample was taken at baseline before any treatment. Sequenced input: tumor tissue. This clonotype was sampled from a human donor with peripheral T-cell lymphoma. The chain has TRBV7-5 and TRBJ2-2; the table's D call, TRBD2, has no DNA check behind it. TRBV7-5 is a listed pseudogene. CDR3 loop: CASNLAGNTGELFF. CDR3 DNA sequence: TGTGCCAGCAACCTAGCGGGGAACACCGGGGAGCTGTTTTTT.